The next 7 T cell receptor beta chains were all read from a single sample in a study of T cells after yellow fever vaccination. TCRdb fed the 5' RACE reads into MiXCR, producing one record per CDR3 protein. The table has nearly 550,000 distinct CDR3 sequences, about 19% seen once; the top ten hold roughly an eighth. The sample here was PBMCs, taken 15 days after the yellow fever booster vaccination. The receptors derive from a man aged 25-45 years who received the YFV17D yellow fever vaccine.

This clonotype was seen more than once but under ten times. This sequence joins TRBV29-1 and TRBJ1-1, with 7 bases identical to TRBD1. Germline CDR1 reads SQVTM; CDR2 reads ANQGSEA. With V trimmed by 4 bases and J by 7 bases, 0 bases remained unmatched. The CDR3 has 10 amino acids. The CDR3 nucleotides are TGCAGCGTTGGACAGGGTGAAGCTTTCTTT. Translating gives CSVGQGEAFF.

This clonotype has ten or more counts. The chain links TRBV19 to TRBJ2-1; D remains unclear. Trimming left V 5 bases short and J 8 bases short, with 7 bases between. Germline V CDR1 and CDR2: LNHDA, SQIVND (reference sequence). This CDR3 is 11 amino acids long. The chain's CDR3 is CASSVNYEQFF. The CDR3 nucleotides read TGTGCCAGTAGTGTTAACTATGAGCAGTTCTTC.

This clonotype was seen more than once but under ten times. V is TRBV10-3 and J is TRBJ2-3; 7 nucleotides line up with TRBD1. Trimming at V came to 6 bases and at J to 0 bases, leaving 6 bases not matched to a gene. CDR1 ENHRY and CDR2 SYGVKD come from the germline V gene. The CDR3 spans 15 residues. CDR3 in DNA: TGTGCCATCAGAGGTGGGGACAGAAGCACAGATACGCAGTATTTT. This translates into CAIRGGDRSTDTQYF.

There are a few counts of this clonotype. CDR3 residues: CASSYRDRSYEQYF. The CDR3 DNA follows: TGTGCCAGCAGTTACCGAGACAGGTCCTACGAGCAGTACTTC. The V call is TRBV6-5, the J call TRBJ2-7; TRBD1 is a possible D gene (6 bases). There are 14 residues in the CDR3. CDR1 and CDR2 from the germline V gene are MNHEY and SVGAGI. V was pared by 2 bases and J by 1 base, with 9 bases between.

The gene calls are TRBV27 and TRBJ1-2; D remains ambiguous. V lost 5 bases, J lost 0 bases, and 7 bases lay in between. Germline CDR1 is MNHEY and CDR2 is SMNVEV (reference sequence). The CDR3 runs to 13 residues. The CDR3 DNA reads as TGTGCCAGCAGTCGGATAGCTAACTATGGCTACACCTTC. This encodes CASSRIANYGYTF.

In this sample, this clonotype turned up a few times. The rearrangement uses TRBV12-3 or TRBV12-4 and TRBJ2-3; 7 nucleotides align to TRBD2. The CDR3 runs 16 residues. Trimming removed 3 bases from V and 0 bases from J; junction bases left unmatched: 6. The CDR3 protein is CASSFGGGYSTDTQYF. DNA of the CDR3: TGTGCCAGCAGTTTTGGGGGGGGGTATAGCACAGATACGCAGTATTTT.

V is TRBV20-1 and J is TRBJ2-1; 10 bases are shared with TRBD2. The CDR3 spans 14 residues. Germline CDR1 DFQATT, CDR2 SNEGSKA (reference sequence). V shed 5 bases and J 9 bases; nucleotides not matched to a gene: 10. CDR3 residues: CSAAGASGRSEQFF. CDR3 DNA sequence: TGCAGTGCTGCTGGGGCTAGCGGGAGATCTGAGCAGTTCTTC.